These 28 T cell receptor beta chains were sequenced from one sample in a study of blood T cell repertoires in COVID-19. Measured with immunoSEQ multiplex PCR; TCRdb has only the in-frame clones, and not every one. There are 400,000 to 450,000 clones in the sample; about 91% occur only once, and around 12% lies in the top ten. Sequencing input: peripheral blood. The receptors shown here come from a woman aged 50 to 60 with COVID-19, enrolled during active disease.

The chain combines TRBV21-1 with TRBJ2-3; the table's D call, TRBD1, has no DNA check behind it. TRBV21-1 is noted as a pseudogene. The CDR3 covers 18 residues. The CDR3 reads CASSKVRVTGMGLDTQYF. The CDR3 region has the DNA TGTGCCAGCAGCAAAGTAAGGGTGACAGGGATGGGTCTAGATACGCAGTATTTT.

The chain is built from TRBV10-1 and TRBJ1-1; no clear D. V was shortened by 3 bases and J by 4 bases, with 12 bases between the two germline ends. The CDR3 is 14 residues long. Germline V gene sequence: CDR1 WNHNN, CDR2 SYGVQD (reference sequence). As DNA, the CDR3 is TGCGCCAGCAGTGAACGGGTCTACGGCACTGAAGCTTTCTTT. Translated: CASSERVYGTEAFF.

This clone came up a few times. J is TRBJ2-3 and V is TRBV7-9; 11 positions match TRBD2. Per germline, CDR1 SEHNR and CDR2 FQNEAQ (reference sequence). CDR3 length: 16 residues. Losses at the gene ends were 5 bases for V and 2 bases for J; bases not matched to a gene: 6. CDR3 DNA: TGTGCCAGCAGCCGCGGACTAGCGGGTTACACAGATACGCAGTATTTT. Protein: CASSRGLAGYTDTQYF.

The chain links TRBV5-1 to TRBJ2-7, with 9 bases lining up with TRBD2. V lost 5 bases to trimming and J lost 6 bases; unmatched junction nucleotides: 9. CDR3 length: 14 amino acids. The V gene's germline CDR1 is SGHRS and CDR2 YFSETQ. The CDR3 loop reads CASSKALAGSEQYF. Here the CDR3 DNA reads TGCGCCAGCAGTAAGGCGCTAGCGGGGTCCGAGCAGTACTTC. The whole variable domain, remainder taken from reference TRBV5-1 and TRBJ2-7, is KAGVTQTPRYLIKTRGQQVTLSCSPISGHRSVSWYQQTPGQGLQFLFEYFSETQRNKGNFPGRFSGRQFSNSRSEMNVSTLELGDSALYLCASSKALAGSEQYFGPGTRLTVT.

The chain carries TRBV9 and TRBJ2-2, with 9 bases that match TRBD1. From germline, CDR1 is SGDLS and CDR2 YYNGEE. Unmatched junction bases numbered 13, after V lost 4 bases and J lost 6 bases. The CDR3 loop spans 17 amino acids. The CDR3 is CASSLARTGVMAGELFF. The CDR3 DNA is TGTGCCAGCAGCCTTGCCAGGACAGGGGTGATGGCCGGGGAGCTGTTTTTT.

Here the CDR3 DNA reads TGCGCCAGCAGCCAGAGTTTTGGAGTGTCTGAGTACTTC. Translated, it gives CASSQSFGVSEYF. The chain couples TRBV4-1 to TRBJ2-4; D remains ambiguous. The germline CDR1 and CDR2 sequences are MGHRA and YSYEKL. The CDR3 consists of 13 residues. Trimming left V 3 bases short and J 14 bases short, with 17 bases between.

The rearrangement links TRBV4-2 to TRBJ2-1; 9 bases match TRBD2. There are 17 residues in the CDR3. The germline gives CDR1 LGHNA, CDR2 YNFKEQ. Trimming at V came to 3 bases and at J to 3 bases, leaving 9 bases not matched to a gene. As DNA, the CDR3 is TGTGCCAGCAGCCAGAGAAGCGGGGGGAACAACTACAATGAGCAGTTCTTC. It specifies CASSQRSGGNNYNEQFF.

The chain is built from TRBV11-2 and TRBJ2-3, with 10 nucleotides matching TRBD2. V lost 8 bases and J lost 1; bases outside the gene matches: 9. Per the germline V gene, CDR1 is SGHAT and CDR2 is FQNNGV. This CDR3 has 16 residues. This CDR3 reads CASLSGLAGGTDTQYF. CDR3 bases: TGTGCCAGCCTCTCGGGGCTAGCGGGGGGCACAGATACGCAGTATTTT.

The V call is TRBV5-1, the J call TRBJ2-1; 12 bases fit TRBD2. This CDR3 has 17 residues. V lost 3 bases and J lost 0; bases outside the gene matches: 4. CDR1 is SGHRS, CDR2 YFSETQ, per germline. In DNA form, the CDR3 reads TGCGCCAGCAGCTACGGACTAGCGGGGAGCTCCTACAATGAGCAGTTCTTC. Amino acid sequence: CASSYGLAGSSYNEQFF.

The chain carries TRBV9 and TRBJ2-2; a weak D match, TRBD1 (6 bases). The CDR3 runs 19 residues. Trimming took 0 bases from V and 4 from J, leaving 22 bases between them. CDR1 is SGDLS, CDR2 YYNGEE, per germline. CDR3 sequence (DNA): TGTGCCAGCAGCGTAGGAGGTTCCCCGGGGACATTGAGCACCGGGGAGCTGTTTTTT. Translation: CASSVGGSPGTLSTGELFF. Complete variable domain (other parts from reference TRBV9 and TRBJ2-2): DSGVTQTPKHLITATGQRVTLRCSPRSGDLSVYWYQQSLDQGLQFLIQYYNGEERAKGNILERFSAQQFPDLHSELNLSSLELGDSALYFCASSVGGSPGTLSTGELFFGEGSRLTVL.

The V and J genes are TRBV6-6 and TRBJ1-1; D not resolved. V was pared by 4 bases and J by 0 bases, with 9 bases between. The CDR3 loop spans 14 amino acids. The germline gives CDR1 MNHNY, CDR2 SVGAGI (reference sequence). DNA for the CDR3: TGTGCCAGCAGTTTGGAGGTCTTGAACACTGAAGCTTTCTTT. This translates into CASSLEVLNTEAFF.

This clone has only a few counts. The chain joins TRBV5-4 to TRBJ2-7; the match to TRBD2 covers 8 bases. The CDR3 covers 14 residues. CDR1 and CDR2 (germline): SGHNT, YYREEE (reference sequence). Trimming removed 3 bases from V and 1 base from J; junction bases left unmatched: 3. The CDR3 region is CASSWRGDSYEQYF. The CDR3 DNA reads as TGTGCCAGCAGCTGGCGGGGGGATTCCTACGAGCAGTACTTC. Variable domain in full (rest from reference TRBV5-4 and TRBJ2-7): ETGVTQSPTHLIKTRGQQVTLRCSSQSGHNTVSWYQQALGQGPQFIFQYYREEENGRGNFPPRFSGLQFPNYSSELNVNALELDDSALYLCASSWRGDSYEQYFGPGTRLTVT.

This chain links TRBV5-4 with TRBJ2-2, with 9 bases lining up with TRBD1. Germline V gene sequence: CDR1 SGHNT, CDR2 YYREEE (reference sequence). V gave up 4 bases and J gave up 5 bases; unmatched junction bases: 3. CDR3 size: 14 residues. The CDR3: CASSRTGETGELFF. The CDR3 nucleotides are TGTGCCAGCAGCCGGACAGGGGAAACCGGGGAGCTGTTTTTT.

The chain is built from TRBV7-2 and TRBJ2-1; the match to TRBD1 covers 9 bases. V trimming: 5 bases; J trimming: 3 bases; junction bases outside the gene matches: 5. CDR3 length: 15 residues. Germline lookup yields CDR1 SGHTA and CDR2 FQGNSA. The CDR3 protein is CASSLDRGLYNEQFF. The CDR3 DNA is TGTGCCAGCAGCCTGGACAGGGGCCTCTACAATGAGCAGTTCTTC. Full variable domain (remainder filled in from reference TRBV7-2 and TRBJ2-1): GAGVSQSPSNKVTEKGKDVELRCDPISGHTALYWYRQSLGQGLEFLIYFQGNSAPDKSGLPSDRFSAERTGGSVSTLTIQRTQQEDSAVYLCASSLDRGLYNEQFFGPGTRLTVL.

The chain carries TRBV6-4 and TRBJ2-1; 8 bases align to TRBD1. Germline values: CDR1 MRHNA, CDR2 SNTAGT. This CDR3 is built from 16 residues. J was trimmed by 5 bases and V by 4 bases; bases with no gene match: 10. This CDR3 reads CASSVRTGSGHNEQFF. CDR3 DNA sequence: TGTGCCAGCAGTGTGAGGACAGGGTCGGGACACAATGAGCAGTTCTTC.

This clone has more than one count but fewer than ten. The V call is TRBV6-2 or TRBV6-3, the J call TRBJ1-1; TRBD1 might be the D (5 bases). V lost 2 bases, J lost 1 base, and 5 bases lay in between. The CDR3 has 13 amino acids. Germline CDR1 is MNHEY and CDR2 is SVGEGT. Here the CDR3 reads CASSYRGNTEAFF. DNA of the CDR3: TGTGCCAGCAGTTACAGGGGGAACACTGAAGCTTTCTTT.

The rearrangement links TRBV7-9 to TRBJ1-1, with a weak D call TRBD1 (6 bases). This CDR3 is 13 amino acids long. Germline assignment: CDR1 SEHNR and CDR2 FQNEAQ (reference sequence). Trimming left V 5 bases short and J 5 bases short, with 12 bases between. The CDR3 loop reads CASSVQQGTEAFF. CDR3 in DNA: TGTGCCAGCAGCGTCCAACAGGGAACTGAAGCTTTCTTT.

The CDR3 region has the DNA TGCGCCAGCGCTAAGGACGGGACACAAGAGACCCAGTACTTC. This translates into CASAKDGTQETQYF. The J gene is TRBJ2-5, the V gene TRBV5-1; tentatively, D is TRBD1 (6 bases). The CDR3 has 14 residues. The germline V gene has CDR1 SGHRS and CDR2 YFSETQ. V lost 7 bases, J lost 2 bases, and 15 bases lay in between.

The V call is TRBV25-1, the J call TRBJ1-2, with D perhaps TRBD1 (6 bases). V lost 3 bases and J 2 bases, leaving 7 bases between the germline ends. The CDR3 length is 13 residues. Germline values: CDR1 MGHDK, CDR2 SYGVNS. This CDR3 is CASSDTGNYGYTF. Here the CDR3 DNA reads TGTGCCAGCAGTGACACAGGGAACTATGGCTACACCTTC.

The chain couples TRBV2 to TRBJ2-5; 9 nucleotides match TRBD2. The CDR3 totals 15 residues. V lost 6 bases to trimming and J lost 2 bases; unmatched junction nucleotides: 7. CDR1 is SNHLY and CDR2 is FYNNEI in the germline V gene. The chain's CDR3 is CASSPSGAIQETQYF. CDR3 DNA sequence: TGTGCCAGCAGCCCTAGCGGGGCCATTCAAGAGACCCAGTACTTC.

J is TRBJ1-2 and V is TRBV30, with D perhaps TRBD1 (5 bases). The V and J ends lost 4 bases and 4 bases respectively, with 10 bases between them. The CDR3 runs 12 residues. The germline gives CDR1 GTSNPN, CDR2 SVGIG (reference sequence). As DNA, the CDR3 is TGTGCCTGGAACATCGACAGCTATGGCTACACCTTC. Translated: CAWNIDSYGYTF.

This rearrangement joins TRBV6-1 to TRBJ1-2; perhaps TRBD1 as D (5 bases). CDR1 and CDR2 (germline): MNHNS, SASEGT. This CDR3 region has 12 residues. V was trimmed by 2 bases and J by 6 bases, leaving 7 bases between them. CDR3 sequence reads: CASSERGNGYTF. Written as DNA, the CDR3 is TGTGCCAGCAGTGAAAGGGGTAATGGCTACACCTTC.

This sequence joins TRBV28 and TRBJ2-3; tentative D call: TRBD1 (7 bases). The CDR3 length is 16 residues. V lost 2 bases to trimming and J lost 4 bases, with 16 bases between them. CDR1 is MDHEN, CDR2 SYDVKM, per germline. The CDR3 loop is CASSLNRGGKADTQYF. In DNA form, the CDR3 reads TGTGCCAGCAGTTTAAACAGGGGAGGAAAGGCAGATACGCAGTATTTT.

The V and J genes are TRBV5-6 and TRBJ1-1; D is unresolved. Germline loops: CDR1 SGHDT, CDR2 YYEEEE. V gave up 1 base and J gave up 4 bases, with 8 bases separating them. The CDR3 extends over 13 amino acids. The CDR3 sequence is CASSLYGGTEAFF. DNA of the CDR3: TGTGCCAGCAGCTTGTATGGAGGCACTGAAGCTTTCTTT.

Here the CDR3 DNA reads TGTGCCAGCAGCGTAGTAGGGAGGGACGAGCAGTACTTC. It specifies CASSVVGRDEQYF. V and J are TRBV9 and TRBJ2-7; 7 nucleotides match TRBD2. CDR1 is SGDLS, CDR2 YYNGEE, per germline. V was clipped by 0 bases and J by 5 bases; unmatched bases: 2. This CDR3 comprises 13 residues. Looking up the rest from reference TRBV9 and TRBJ2-7 gives the full variable domain: DSGVTQTPKHLITATGQRVTLRCSPRSGDLSVYWYQQSLDQGLQFLIQYYNGEERAKGNILERFSAQQFPDLHSELNLSSLELGDSALYFCASSVVGRDEQYFGPGTRLTVT.

V and J are TRBV5-4 and TRBJ1-2; 10 bases map to TRBD1. V shed 4 bases and J 2 bases; nucleotides not matched to a gene: 2. The CDR3 is 14 amino acids. The V gene's germline CDR1 is SGHNT and CDR2 YYREEE (reference sequence). CDR3 nucleotide sequence: TGTGCCAGCAGCCGGGACAGGGGAAACTATGGCTACACCTTC. Translated: CASSRDRGNYGYTF.

This chain uses TRBV18 with TRBJ2-1; TRBD2 agrees at 14 bases. Germline CDR1 is KGHSH and CDR2 is LQKENI. The trim removed 3 bases at V and 9 bases at J, leaving 4 bases unmatched. The length of the CDR3 is 15 residues. Written as DNA, the CDR3 is TGTGCCAGCTCACCGACTAGCGGGGGGGCCCGTGAGCAGTTCTTC. This codes for CASSPTSGGAREQFF.

The chain combines TRBV12-3 or TRBV12-4 with TRBJ2-5; D call uncertain. V was cut by 1 base and J by 4 bases, with 4 bases left in between. This CDR3 has 12 amino acids. CDR3 amino acids: CASSLGRETQYF. The CDR3 DNA reads TGTGCCAGCAGTTTAGGTAGAGAGACCCAGTACTTC.